The T cell receptor beta chain under discussion was sequenced for a study of T cells in Graves' hyperthyroidism and ophthalmopathy. This clonotype appeared many times. Regions amplified from RNA transcripts were the TCR beta CDR3 regions. A set of HTBI primers served as the primers for a first-round RT-PCR of the TCR CDR3. TCRdb used MiXCR to reprocess the multiplex PCR reads, holding one entry per CDR3 protein. Here the sample spans about 610,000 distinct CDR3 sequences, over 12% being singletons. The CDR3 covers 16 residues. Germline CDR1 and CDR2: MNHEY and SVGAGI. Germline trimming cut 6 bases from V and 7 bases from J; bases unmatched to any gene: 13. The study included ophthalmopathy patients with Clinical Activity Score at least 3, NOSPECS grade at least 4 and duration under 3 months. Diagnoses used clinical symptoms, serum thyroxine and TRAb, thyroid ultrasound and orbital computed tomography.

What was sequenced was blood. The V gene is TRBV6-5, the J gene TRBJ2-7, with TRBD2 matching 12 bases. The receptor was isolated from a woman aged 40 to 50 with Graves' ophthalmopathy. The CDR3 region has the DNA TGTGCCAGCAGGCCCCCATCCGGGACTAGCGGGCGAGAGCAGTACTTC. Encoded protein: CASRPPSGTSGREQYF.